This T cell receptor beta chain is drawn from a study of cytomegalovirus exposure and HLA in healthy donors. Study results and limitations: For most TCR beta V segments, an earlier analysis put the productive rate at about 87% or about 30% of the time. TRBV6-2, TRBV6-3 and some other V segments were excluded as indistinguishable. As a later analysis revealed, the rate of TCR association differed by HLA locus, with DRB1 most and HLA-C fewest. Diagnosis of cytomegalovirus status made by the classifier reportedly showed high specificity and sensitivity.

A note on this clone: Its target is not known.

The germline CDR1 and CDR2 sequences are MDHEN and SYDVKM. The germline V and J ends were trimmed by 6 bases and 6 bases, with 19 bases remaining between them. CDR3 size: 15 residues. Primers for the PCR totalled 60 Vbeta and 13 Jbeta. The repertoire was sequenced with immunoSEQ multiplex PCR; TCRdb's copy has only in-frame clones and lacks some. The data hold about 220,000 clones, with 60% to 80% observed a single time. The receptor comes from a male donor in good health and CMV-seronegative. Sequencing was performed on PBMCs. V is TRBV28 and J is TRBJ2-3; TRBD2 is a possible D gene (6 bases). CDR3 sequence reads: CASSPARSGEDTQYF. In nucleotides, the CDR3 is TGTGCCAGCAGCCCGGCCCGGTCGGGGGAGGATACGCAGTATTTT.